This T cell receptor beta chain derives from a study of blood T cell repertoires in COVID-19. Overall study context: Acute and convalescent COVID-19 specimens originated in the United States, Italy and Spain. Nucleic acid was either cDNA or gDNA, and it came from T cells, B-cell-depleted T cells, or PBMCs.

The CDR3 totals 15 residues. Deletions cut 3 bases from V and 5 bases from J, with 13 bases between. Germline V gene sequence: CDR1 SNHLY, CDR2 FYNNEI. As originally analysed: Nucleated cell number was recorded as an estimate derived from reference gene primer amplification. TCRdb's table, derived via immunoSEQ multiplex PCR, lists solely in-frame clones and lacks some. V and J calls and clone size are as listed in that table; D and trimming were resolved from the DNA. The sample holds approximately 150,000 clones, 80% to 90% seen once. The source of this sequence is a man in his 70s with acute or convalescent COVID-19. The V call is TRBV2, the J call TRBJ2-2; D perhaps matches TRBD2 (5 bases). Sequencing input: peripheral blood. CDR3 sequence: CASSDGVMGTGELFF. DNA for the CDR3: TGTGCCAGCAGTGACGGGGTAATGGGAACCGGGGAGCTGTTTTTT.